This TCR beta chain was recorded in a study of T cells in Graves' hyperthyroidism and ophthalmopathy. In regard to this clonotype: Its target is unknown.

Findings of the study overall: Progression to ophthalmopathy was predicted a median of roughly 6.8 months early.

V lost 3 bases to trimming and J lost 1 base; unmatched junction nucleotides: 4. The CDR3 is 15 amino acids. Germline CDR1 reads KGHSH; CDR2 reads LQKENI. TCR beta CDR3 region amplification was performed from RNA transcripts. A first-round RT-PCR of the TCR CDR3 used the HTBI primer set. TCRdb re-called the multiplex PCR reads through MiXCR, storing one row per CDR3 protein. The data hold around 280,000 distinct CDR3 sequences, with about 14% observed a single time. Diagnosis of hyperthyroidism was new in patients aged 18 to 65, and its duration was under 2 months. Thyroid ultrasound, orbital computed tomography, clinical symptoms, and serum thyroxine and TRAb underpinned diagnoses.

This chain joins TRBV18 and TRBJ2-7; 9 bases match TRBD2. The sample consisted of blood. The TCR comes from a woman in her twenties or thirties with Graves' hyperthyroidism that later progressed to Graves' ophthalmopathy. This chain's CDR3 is CASSPASGDSYEQYF. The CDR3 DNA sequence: TGTGCCAGCTCACCCGCTAGCGGGGATTCCTACGAGCAGTACTTC.